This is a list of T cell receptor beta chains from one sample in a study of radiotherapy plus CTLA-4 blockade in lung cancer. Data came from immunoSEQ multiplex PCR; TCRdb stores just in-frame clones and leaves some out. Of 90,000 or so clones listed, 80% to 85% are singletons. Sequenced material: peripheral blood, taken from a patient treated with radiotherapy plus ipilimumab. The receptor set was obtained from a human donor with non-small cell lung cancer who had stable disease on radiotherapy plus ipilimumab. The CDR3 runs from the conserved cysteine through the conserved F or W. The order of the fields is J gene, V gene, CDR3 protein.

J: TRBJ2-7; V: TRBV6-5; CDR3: CASRTTGNNYEQYF
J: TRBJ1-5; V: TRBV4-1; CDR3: CASSQDRQQANQPQHF
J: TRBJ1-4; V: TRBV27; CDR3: CASSLRVRTNEKLFF
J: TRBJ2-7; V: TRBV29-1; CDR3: CSVARDRGPTIGEQYF
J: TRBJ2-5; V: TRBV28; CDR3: CASSSSGFQETQYF
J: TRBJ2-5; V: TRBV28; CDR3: CASRGLAGGQETQYF
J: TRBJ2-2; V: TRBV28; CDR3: CASKTGVGTGELFF
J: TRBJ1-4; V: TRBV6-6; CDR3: CASSRPGEKLFF
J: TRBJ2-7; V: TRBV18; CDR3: CASSPDSYEQYF
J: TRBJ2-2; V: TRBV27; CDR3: CASSRPGTTNTGELFF
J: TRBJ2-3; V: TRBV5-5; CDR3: CASSLFRDTQYF
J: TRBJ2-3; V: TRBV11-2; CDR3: CASAKVGSRTDTQYF
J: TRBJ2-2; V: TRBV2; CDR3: CASSGQGATGELFF
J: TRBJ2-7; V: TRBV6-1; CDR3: CASSERGAGPYEQYF
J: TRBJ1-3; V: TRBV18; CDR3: CASNRLSGPGNTIYF
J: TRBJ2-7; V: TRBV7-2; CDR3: CASSFRQGYEQYF
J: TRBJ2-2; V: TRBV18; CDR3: CASSPDYRNTGELFF
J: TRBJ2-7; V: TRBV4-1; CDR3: CASSQDRAAGGHSYEQYF
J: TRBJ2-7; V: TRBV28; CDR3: CASRGTGDEQYF
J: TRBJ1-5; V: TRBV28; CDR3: CASSFRQNSNQPQHF
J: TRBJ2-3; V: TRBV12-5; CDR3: CASGWGRVDTQYF
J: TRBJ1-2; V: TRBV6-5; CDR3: CASSYGAGGAGYTF
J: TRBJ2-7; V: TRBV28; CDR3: CASSFLLYEQYF
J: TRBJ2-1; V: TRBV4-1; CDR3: CASSQGNAGTSRFGGEQFF
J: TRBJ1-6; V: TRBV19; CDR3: CASSAASSYNSPLHF
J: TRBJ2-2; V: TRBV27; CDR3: CASSFSTGELFF
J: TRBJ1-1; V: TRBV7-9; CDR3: CASSLGEGTEAFF
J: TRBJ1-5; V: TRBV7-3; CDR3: CASSLNSNQPQHF
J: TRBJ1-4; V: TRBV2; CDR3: CASSEKAYRGEKLFF
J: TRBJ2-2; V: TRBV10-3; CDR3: CATWDFDGELFF
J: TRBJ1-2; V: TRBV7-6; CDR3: CASSLAHRRISHGYTF
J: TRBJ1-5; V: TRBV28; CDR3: CASTNYNQPQHF
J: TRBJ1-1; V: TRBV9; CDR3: CASSPSGTGLTEAFF
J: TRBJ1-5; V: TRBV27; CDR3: CASRPLGAYSNQPQHF
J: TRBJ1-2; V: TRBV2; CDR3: CASSEFGLSVGYTF
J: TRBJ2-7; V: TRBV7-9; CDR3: CASSPHPIMGPYEQYF
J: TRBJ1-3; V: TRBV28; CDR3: CASSFLRQGLSSGNTIYF
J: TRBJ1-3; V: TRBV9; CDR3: CASGTGADGNTIYF